These 18 T cell receptor beta chains share one sample of origin, sequenced in a study of blood T cell repertoires in COVID-19 (dated by TCRdb to between 2020 and 2021). Library preparation was by the immunoSEQ multiplex PCR assay. TCRdb retrieved this table from immuneACCESS and kept in-frame rearrangements only. Not all clones are present; in checked studies, unresolved V genes account for under half, and no reason is known for the remainder. The sample contains 200,000 to 250,000 clones, approximately 87% of them found a single time. The ten largest account for about 3.1% of the sample. Sequencing was done on a sample of PBMCs or T cells enriched from blood (not recorded which). These TCRs come from a woman between 45 and 65 years old in a cohort exposed to, infected with or recovered from COVID-19 (not recorded which).

This clone was seen once. The J gene is TRBJ1-6, the V gene TRBV4-3; 9 bases are a match to TRBD1. The CDR3 loop spans 16 amino acids. Per the germline V gene, CDR1 is LGHNA and CDR2 is YSLEER. The J segment lost 8 bases and the V segment lost 0 bases, leaving 5 bases of the junction unmatched. The CDR3 sequence is CASSQDLGTGHSPLHF. CDR3 in DNA: TGCGCCAGCAGCCAAGATCTGGGGACAGGGCATTCACCCCTCCACTTT.

The chain employs TRBV6-5 and TRBJ1-2, with TRBD1 as a possible D gene (5 bases). The germline V and J ends were trimmed by 6 bases and 7 bases, with 15 bases remaining between them. This CDR3 is built from 13 residues. From germline, CDR1 is MNHEY and CDR2 SVGAGI. CDR3 nucleotides: TGTGCCAGCAGCGGCCGAGGGGAGGGTGGCTACACCTTC. It translates to CASSGRGEGGYTF.

This chain links TRBV5-1 with TRBJ1-4; TRBD1 matches at 7 bases. V dropped 7 bases and J dropped 7; count of bases not matched to a gene: 10. The germline V gene encodes CDR1 SGHRS and CDR2 YFSETQ. This CDR3 is 14 amino acids long. The CDR3: CASSQGEAGEKLFF. The CDR3 DNA is TGCGCCAGCTCCCAGGGGGAGGCAGGTGAAAAACTGTTTTTT.

This clone was seen just once. The genes are TRBV28 and TRBJ1-4; 9 nucleotides match TRBD1. CDR3 length: 15 amino acids. The ends lost 8 bases at V and 4 bases at J; junction bases unmatched: 8. Germline V gives CDR1 MDHEN, CDR2 SYDVKM. This CDR3 is CASGGGQGNNEKLFF. The CDR3, as DNA: TGTGCCAGCGGGGGGGGACAGGGAAATAATGAAAAACTGTTTTTT.

This chain connects TRBV24-1 to TRBJ1-2; no clear D. The V gene's germline CDR1 is KGHDR and CDR2 SFDVKD. V gave up 5 bases and J gave up 5 bases, with 8 bases separating them. The CDR3 is 12 residues long. The DNA for the CDR3 is TGTGCCACCAGTGCGTCGGGGTATGGCTACACCTTC. Its protein is CATSASGYGYTF.

The chain carries TRBV5-4 and TRBJ2-4; 10 positions match TRBD2. CDR1 and CDR2 from the germline V gene are SGHNT and YYREEE (reference sequence). The CDR3 has 15 residues. The V gene end was trimmed by 3 bases and the J gene end by 3 bases; junction bases not matched to a gene: 3. The CDR3 nucleotides read TGTGCCAGCAGCTCCAGGACTAGCGGCAAAAACATTCAGTACTTC. This gives the protein CASSSRTSGKNIQYF.

As to this clone: One end of the junction varies from germline; a read error may be responsible. V and J are TRBV4-1 and TRBJ2-3; TRBD2 matches 12 bases. Looked up from germline, CDR1 is MGHRA and CDR2 is YSYEKL. This CDR3 spans 17 amino acids. In DNA form, the CDR3 reads TGCGCCAGCAGCCAAGAAAACCCTAGCGGGGGGGCCGGCCTGAAAGATTTT. The encoded protein is CASSQENPSGGAGLKDF.

The rearrangement uses TRBV4-2 and TRBJ2-3; 10 bases line up with TRBD2. V lost 7 bases, J lost 2 bases, and 6 bases stayed unmatched. The CDR3 is 15 amino acids. Looked up from germline, CDR1 is LGHNA and CDR2 is YNFKEQ. CDR3 bases: TGTGCCAGCACTAGCGGGGGAGATAACACAGATACGCAGTATTTT. Translation: CASTSGGDNTDTQYF.

The sample holds one count of this clone. The chain has TRBV7-2 and TRBJ1-1, with 7 bases fitting TRBD1. The junction had 17 bases not matched to a gene; V was cut back by 0 bases and J by 4 bases. The CDR3 has 19 residues. Germline V gene data show CDR1 as SGHTA and CDR2 as FQGNSA. CDR3 sequence reads: CASSLAVLGQWMVGTEAFF. CDR3 DNA: TGTGCCAGCAGCTTAGCTGTCCTGGGACAGTGGATGGTGGGCACTGAAGCTTTCTTT.

The V and J genes are TRBV4-1 and TRBJ2-5; TRBD1 matches at 8 bases. J was trimmed by 5 bases and V by 3 bases; bases with no gene match: 2. Per germline, CDR1 MGHRA and CDR2 YSYEKL. The length of the CDR3 is 13 residues. The CDR3, as DNA: TGCGCCAGCAGCCACAGACAGGGGGAGACCCAGTACTTC. Encoded protein: CASSHRQGETQYF.

The chain is built from TRBV19 and TRBJ2-3; possible D gene TRBD1, 7 bases. The CDR3 consists of 16 residues. Germline V gene lookup returns CDR1 LNHDA and CDR2 SQIVND (reference sequence). V lost 5 bases to trimming and J lost 4 bases, with 19 bases between them. CDR3 region: CASSPKGQRVADTQYF. CDR3 bases: TGTGCCAGTAGTCCCAAGGGACAGCGGGTTGCAGATACGCAGTATTTT.

The genes are TRBV2 and TRBJ1-4; 7 nucleotides align to TRBD1. CDR3 size: 12 residues. CDR1 and CDR2 from the germline V gene are SNHLY and FYNNEI. Unmatched junction bases numbered 0, after V lost 3 bases and J lost 8 bases. The CDR3 spells CASSETGEKLFF. CDR3 in DNA: TGTGCCAGCAGTGAGACAGGGGAAAAACTGTTTTTT.

This sequence joins TRBV5-4 and TRBJ2-7, with TRBD2 matching 8 bases. Per germline, CDR1 SGHNT and CDR2 YYREEE (reference sequence). The length of the CDR3 is 16 residues. J gave up 4 bases and V 0 bases, and 9 bases lay outside the gene matches. CDR3 nucleotides: TGTGCCAGCAGCTTGGGTGGGGAGCGGGGGTTATACGAGCAGTACTTC. This encodes CASSLGGERGLYEQYF.

J is TRBJ2-7 and V is TRBV3-1 (or the pseudogene TRBV3-2), with a tentative D call TRBD2 (6 bases). Trimming shortened V by 4 bases and J by 6 bases, and 19 bases separated the two germline ends. The CDR3 spans 15 residues. Germline CDR1 LGHDT, CDR2 YNNKEL (reference sequence). The CDR3 spells CASSLLTSPGSEQYF. The DNA of the CDR3 is TGTGCCAGCAGCCTCCTCACTAGCCCGGGGTCCGAGCAGTACTTC.

The chain carries TRBV15 and TRBJ1-1; D possibly corresponds to TRBD1 (6 bases). The ends were cut back, 3 bases at V and 10 bases at J, with 15 bases in the middle. Germline CDR1 is LNHNV and CDR2 is YYDKDF (reference sequence). The CDR3 is made up of 13 amino acids. CDR3 sequence (DNA): TGTGCCACCAGCAGGGGCTTGGGGGCAGGAGCTTTCTTT. Translating gives CATSRGLGAGAFF.

V is TRBV29-1 and J is TRBJ1-2, with D maybe TRBD1 (5 bases). Germline V lookup: CDR1 SQVTM, CDR2 ANQGSEA. The V and J ends lost 4 bases and 1 base respectively, with 7 bases between them. This CDR3 is 12 amino acids long. The CDR3 sequence is CSVAQDNYGYTF. CDR3 sequence (DNA): TGCAGCGTTGCACAGGATAACTATGGCTACACCTTC.

This clone was found a few times. The CDR3 is CASSLLLLPGHITGIDTEAFF. As DNA, the CDR3 is TGTGCCAGCAGTTTATTACTGCTCCCCGGGCACATAACAGGGATTGACACTGAAGCTTTCTTT. V is TRBV28 and J is TRBJ1-1, with a possible D match to TRBD1 (6 bases). This CDR3 has 21 residues. Between the trimmed V and J ends, which lost 1 base and 3 bases, there was a span of 30 bases. Germline-derived CDR1 and CDR2 are MDHEN and SYDVKM.

The chain recombines TRBV14 with TRBJ2-3, with D possibly being TRBD1 (6 bases). Germline-derived CDR1 and CDR2 are SGHDN and FVKESK. The ends were cut back, 4 bases at V and 4 bases at J, with 9 bases in the middle. The CDR3 totals 13 residues. The chain's CDR3 is CASSPTGSDTQYF. The DNA for the CDR3 is TGTGCCAGCAGCCCCACAGGGTCAGATACGCAGTATTTT.